This T cell receptor beta chain was identified during a study of T cells after yellow fever vaccination. Study outcomes and limitations: Post-booster samples contained most primary-vaccination clones (approximately 96% CD4, roughly 88% CD8). FACS-sorted repertoires could harbor abundant contaminating bulk-population clonotypes. A weaker but faster secondary response was observed, peaking on day 5 versus 15.

This CDR3 has 14 amino acids. Germline lookup yields CDR1 SGDLS and CDR2 YYNGEE. V was shortened by 4 bases and J by 5 bases, with 12 bases between the two germline ends. This clonotype was recorded many times. The target antigen is unknown. 5'RACE template switching added a universal primer site and UMIs to TCR cDNA. TCRdb itself ran the 5' RACE reads through MiXCR, one entry per CDR3 protein. The sample holds 250,000 or so distinct CDR3 sequences; approximately 3.8% are singletons and the top ten take 15% to 20%. The receptor was derived from a man aged 18 to 29 who received the YFV17D yellow fever vaccine. Sequencing used PBMCs, obtained 15 days after the yellow fever booster vaccination. J is TRBJ2-2 and V is TRBV9; D perhaps matches TRBD2 (6 bases). The CDR3 DNA reads TGTGCCAGCAGCCCCTCGGAGGGAACCGGGGAGCTGTTTTTT. Protein product: CASSPSEGTGELFF.